This TCR beta chain derives from a study of post-analysis software for immune sequencing data. Study-wide background: In terms of disease course, relapsing-remitting, secondary progressive and progressive-relapsing multiple sclerosis were included. Findings and limits, study-wide: In patients, about five TRBV segments were more frequent than in controls, with TRBV5-6, TRBV5-1 and TRBV20-1 among them. Co-batched samples clustered tightly together by F measure.

Every TCR beta cDNA library bore unique molecular identifiers. Around 500,000 cDNA molecules were obtained per 1 to 10 million input T cells. MiXCR, applied by TCRdb to the PCR reads, yields one record per CDR3 protein. The table includes roughly 670,000 distinct CDR3 sequences, approximately 59% detected once. As for this clonotype: Antigen: not known.

CDR1 is MNHEY, CDR2 SVGAGI, per germline. V trimming: 5 bases; J trimming: 1 base; junction bases outside the gene matches: 8. This CDR3 contains 17 residues. Sequenced: blood. The sequence was collected from a girl aged 2-15 years with multiple sclerosis. The chain employs TRBV6-5 and TRBJ2-1; the match to TRBD2 covers 10 bases. CDR3 sequence reads: CASSHTSGARSYNEQFF. DNA of the CDR3: TGTGCCAGCAGTCACACTAGCGGGGCCCGTTCCTACAATGAGCAGTTCTTC.